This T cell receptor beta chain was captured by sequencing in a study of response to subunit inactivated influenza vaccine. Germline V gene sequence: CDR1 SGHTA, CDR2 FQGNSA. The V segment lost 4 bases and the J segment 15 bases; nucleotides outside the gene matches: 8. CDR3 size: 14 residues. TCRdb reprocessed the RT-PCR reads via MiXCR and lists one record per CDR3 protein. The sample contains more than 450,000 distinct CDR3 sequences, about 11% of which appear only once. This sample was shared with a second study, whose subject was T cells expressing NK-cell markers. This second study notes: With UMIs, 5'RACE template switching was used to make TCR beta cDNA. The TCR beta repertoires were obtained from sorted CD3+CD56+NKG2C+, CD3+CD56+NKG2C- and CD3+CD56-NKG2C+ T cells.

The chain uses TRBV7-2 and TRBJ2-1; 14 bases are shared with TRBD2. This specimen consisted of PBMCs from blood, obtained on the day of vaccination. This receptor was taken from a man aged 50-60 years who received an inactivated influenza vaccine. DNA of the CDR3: TGTGCCAGCAGCTCGGGACTAGCGGGAGAAGTAGCGTTCTTC. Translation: CASSSGLAGEVAFF. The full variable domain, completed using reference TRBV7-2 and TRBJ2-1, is GAGVSQSPSNKVTEKGKDVELRCDPISGHTALYWYRQSLGQGLEFLIYFQGNSAPDKSGLPSDRFSAERTGGSVSTLTIQRTQQEDSAVYLCASSSGLAGEVAFFGPGTRLTVL.